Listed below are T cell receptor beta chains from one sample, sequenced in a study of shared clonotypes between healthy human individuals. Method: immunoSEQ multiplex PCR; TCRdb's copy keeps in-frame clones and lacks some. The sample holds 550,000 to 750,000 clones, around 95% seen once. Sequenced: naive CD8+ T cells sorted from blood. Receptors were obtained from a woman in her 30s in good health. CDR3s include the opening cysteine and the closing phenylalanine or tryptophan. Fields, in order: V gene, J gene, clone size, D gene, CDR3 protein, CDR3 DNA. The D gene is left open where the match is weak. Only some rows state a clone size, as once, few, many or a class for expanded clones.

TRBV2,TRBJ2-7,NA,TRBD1,CASSNSPTGGYTYEQYF,TGTGCCAGCAGTAACAGTCCGACAGGGGGGTATACCTACGAGCAGTACTTC
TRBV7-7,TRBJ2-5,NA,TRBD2,CASSQREVETQYF,TGTGCCAGCAGCCAGCGGGAGGTTGAGACCCAGTACTTC
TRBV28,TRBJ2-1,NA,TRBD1,CASSFSATGEQFF,TGTGCCAGCAGTTTCTCCGCGACAGGGGAGCAGTTCTTC
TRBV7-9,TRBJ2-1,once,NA,CASSLARERPPYNEQFF,TGTGCCAGCAGCTTAGCACGGGAGAGGCCTCCCTACAATGAGCAGTTCTTC
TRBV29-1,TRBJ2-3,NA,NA,CSVEGGDTQYF,TGCAGCGTTGAAGGGGGAGATACGCAGTATTTT
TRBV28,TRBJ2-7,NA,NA,CASRHSGTPYEQYF,TGTGCCAGCCGACACTCTGGGACTCCCTACGAGCAGTACTTC
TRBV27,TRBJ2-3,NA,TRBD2,CASRSWSSGTSVKDTQYF,TGTGCCAGCAGGAGTTGGTCCTCCGGGACTAGCGTTAAAGATACGCAGTATTTT
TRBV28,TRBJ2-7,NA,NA,CARKTGPYEQYF,TGTGCCAGGAAGACCGGGCCCTACGAGCAGTACTTC
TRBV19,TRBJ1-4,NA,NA,CASSTIPGPGQEKLFF,TGTGCCAGTAGTACGATACCGGGACCAGGGCAGGAAAAACTGTTTTTT
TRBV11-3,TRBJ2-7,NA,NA,CASSLDRDGERTDYEQYF,TGTGCCAGCAGCTTAGACAGAGATGGCGAACGTACCGACTACGAGCAGTACTTC
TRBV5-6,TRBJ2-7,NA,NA,CASSLAPGEQYF,TGTGCCAGCAGCTTGGCTCCAGGCGAGCAGTACTTC
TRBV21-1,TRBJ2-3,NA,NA,CASSKAAGLDTQYF,TGTGCCAGCAGCAAAGCGGCGGGTTTAGATACGCAGTATTTT
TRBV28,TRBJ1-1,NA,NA,CASSFAPRGNTEAFF,TGTGCCAGCAGTTTCGCGCCCAGGGGGAACACTGAAGCTTTCTTT
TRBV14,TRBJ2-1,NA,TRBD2,CASSQMGLADWDEQFF,TGTGCCAGCAGCCAAATGGGACTAGCGGACTGGGATGAGCAGTTCTTC
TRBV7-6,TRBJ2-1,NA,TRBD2,CASSPLAGEGNEQFF,TGTGCCAGCAGCCCTCTAGCGGGAGAGGGCAATGAGCAGTTCTTC
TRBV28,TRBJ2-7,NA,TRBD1,CASSLSGDRGLYEQYF,TGTGCCAGCAGTTTATCAGGGGACAGGGGGCTCTACGAGCAGTACTTC
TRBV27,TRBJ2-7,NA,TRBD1,CASSFGYRGYEQYF,TGTGCCAGCAGTTTCGGGTACAGGGGTTACGAGCAGTACTTC
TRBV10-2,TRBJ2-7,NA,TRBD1,CASKGGQGTAEQYF,TGCGCCAGCAAAGGGGGACAGGGGACAGCCGAGCAGTACTTC
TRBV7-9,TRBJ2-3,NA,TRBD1,CASSRTGGSGTQYF,TGTGCCAGCAGCCGGACAGGGGGTTCGGGTACGCAGTATTTT
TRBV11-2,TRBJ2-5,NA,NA,CASSFFVGTRETQYF,TGTGCCAGCAGCTTCTTTGTCGGGACGCGAGAGACCCAGTACTTC
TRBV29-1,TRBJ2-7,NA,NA,CSVEDWGNEQYF,TGCAGCGTTGAAGATTGGGGCAACGAGCAGTACTTC
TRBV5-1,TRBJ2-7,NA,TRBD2,CASSSGLAGKNPYEQYF,TGCGCCAGCAGCTCTGGACTAGCGGGCAAGAATCCCTACGAGCAGTACTTC
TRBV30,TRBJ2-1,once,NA,CACRVLALNDEQFF,TGTGCCTGCCGAGTTCTGGCGTTGAACGATGAGCAGTTCTTC
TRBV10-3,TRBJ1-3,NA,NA,CAITGSGNTIYF,TGTGCCATAACAGGGTCTGGAAACACCATATATTTT
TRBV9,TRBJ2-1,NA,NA,CASSVAREQFF,TGTGCCAGCAGCGTAGCGCGGGAGCAGTTCTTC
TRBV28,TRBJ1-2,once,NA,CASSLPLQPYGYTF,TGTGCCAGCAGTTTACCGTTACAGCCCTATGGCTACACCTTC
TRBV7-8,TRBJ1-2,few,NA,CASSLPPGATF,TGTGCCAGCAGCTTACCGCCTGGGGCGACCTTC
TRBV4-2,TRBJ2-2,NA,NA,CASSQGDRRNTGELFF,TGTGCCAGCAGCCAGGGAGACCGACGGAACACCGGGGAGCTGTTTTTT
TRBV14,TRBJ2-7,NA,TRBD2,CASSQLGTSGPYEQYF,TGTGCCAGCAGCCAACTCGGGACTAGCGGGCCCTACGAGCAGTACTTC
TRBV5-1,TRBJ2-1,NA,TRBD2,CASGEAGNDEQFF,TGCGCCAGCGGGGAAGCGGGAAACGATGAGCAGTTCTTC
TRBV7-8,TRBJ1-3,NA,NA,CASSLGGNTIYF,TGTGCCAGCAGCTTAGGAGGAAACACCATATATTTT
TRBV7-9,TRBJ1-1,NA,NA,CASSLGVANTEAFF,TGTGCCAGCAGCTTAGGTGTAGCGAACACTGAAGCTTTCTTT
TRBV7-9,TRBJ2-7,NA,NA,CASSGGSYEQYF,TGTGCCAGCAGCGGCGGGTCCTACGAGCAGTACTTC
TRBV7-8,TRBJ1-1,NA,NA,CASSLGGENTEAFF,TGTGCCAGCAGCTTAGGGGGCGAGAACACTGAAGCTTTCTTT
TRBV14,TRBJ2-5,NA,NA,CASSQDGRHRETQYF,TGTGCCAGCAGCCAAGATGGAAGGCATCGGGAGACCCAGTACTTC
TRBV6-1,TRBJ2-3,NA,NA,CASSEASSGHGTQYF,TGTGCCAGCAGTGAAGCTAGTAGCGGTCACGGTACGCAGTATTTT
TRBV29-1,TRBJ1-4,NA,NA,CSVEDYSANEKLFF,TGCAGCGTTGAAGATTACAGCGCTAATGAAAAACTGTTTTTT
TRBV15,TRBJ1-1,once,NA,CATSESRGGTEAFF,TGTGCCACCAGCGAATCAAGGGGAGGCACTGAAGCTTTCTTT
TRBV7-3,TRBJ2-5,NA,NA,CASSPDSSIETQYF,TGTGCCAGCAGCCCGGACAGCTCGATAGAGACCCAGTACTTC
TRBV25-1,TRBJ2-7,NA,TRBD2,CASRDPASGSYEQYF,TGTGCCAGCAGAGACCCGGCTAGCGGGAGCTACGAGCAGTACTTC
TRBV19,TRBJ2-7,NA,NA,CASSGDGAYEQYF,TGTGCCAGTAGTGGGGACGGAGCCTACGAGCAGTACTTC
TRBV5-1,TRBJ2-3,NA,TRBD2,CASSPWTSGRPLTDTQYF,TGCGCCAGCAGCCCGTGGACTAGCGGGAGACCGTTGACAGATACGCAGTATTTT
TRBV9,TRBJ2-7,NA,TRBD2,CASSVGLAGGSYEQYF,TGTGCCAGCAGCGTAGGACTAGCGGGAGGTTCCTACGAGCAGTACTTC
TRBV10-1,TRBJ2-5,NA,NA,CASSESQLMETQYF,TGCGCCAGCAGTGAGTCCCAGTTAATGGAGACCCAGTACTTC